Listed below are T cell receptor beta chains from one sample, sequenced in a study of identical twins. TCRdb redid the calling of the 5' RACE reads with MiXCR, one entry per CDR3 protein. The sample holds approximately 500,000 distinct CDR3 sequences, about 16% seen once. Another study also made use of these data, one on yellow fever vaccine responses in identical twins.

Sequenced sample: CD4+ T cells sorted from blood. The receptors here all came from a woman under 30 in good health. Both conserved end residues are part of each CDR3. The D gene is left open where the match is weak. Some rows mark clone size as missing; the rest say once, few, many or name a class of expanded clone.

TRBD2,few,TRBV11-1,TRBJ2-7,CASSFYPPGLAGFYEQYF,TGTGCCAGCAGCTTCTACCCCCCGGGACTAGCGGGTTTCTACGAGCAGTACTTC
TRBD1,.,TRBV4-2,TRBJ1-6,CASSAPPGQAFSPLHF,TGTGCCAGCAGCGCGCCTCCGGGACAGGCCTTTTCACCCCTCCACTTT
.,.,TRBV7-9,TRBJ1-1,CASSLGEGKDTEAFF,TGTGCCAGCAGCTTAGGCGAGGGAAAGGACACTGAAGCTTTCTTT
TRBD1,few,TRBV27,TRBJ1-5,CASSSGGLQNQPQHF,TGTGCCAGCAGTTCAGGGGGCTTGCAAAATCAGCCCCAGCATTTT
.,.,TRBV4-1,TRBJ2-7,CASSQEATLYEQYF,TGCGCCAGCAGCCAAGAGGCCACTCTCTACGAGCAGTACTTC
TRBD1,.,TRBV5-1,TRBJ2-1,CASSLPYPDRASYNEQFF,TGCGCCAGCAGCTTGCCTTACCCGGACAGGGCTTCGTACAATGAGCAGTTCTTC
TRBD2,.,TRBV7-9,TRBJ2-3,CASSWGLAEKWNTQYF,TGTGCCAGCAGCTGGGGACTAGCGGAAAAGTGGAATACGCAGTATTTT
TRBD2,few,TRBV12-3/TRBV12-4,TRBJ2-2,CASSGLATNTGELFF,TGTGCCAGCAGTGGACTAGCGACGAACACCGGGGAGCTGTTTTTT
.,many,TRBV11-2,TRBJ2-1,CASSLGNGGNEQFF,TGTGCCAGCAGCTTAGGTAATGGAGGCAATGAGCAGTTCTTC
.,few,TRBV5-1,TRBJ1-1,CASSFRQNTEAFF,TGCGCCAGCAGCTTCCGACAGAACACTGAAGCTTTCTTT
.,few,TRBV27,TRBJ1-2,CASSGRAYYGYTF,TGTGCCAGCAGCGGGAGGGCGTACTATGGCTACACCTTC
TRBD2,few,TRBV4-1,TRBJ2-5,CASSQDSPLAGGPIQETQYF,TGCGCCAGCAGCCAAGATTCCCCCCTAGCGGGAGGACCCATCCAAGAGACCCAGTACTTC
.,few,TRBV5-1,TRBJ2-3,CASSLEAVADTQYF,TGCGCCAGCAGCTTGGAGGCAGTGGCAGATACGCAGTATTTT
.,few,TRBV7-3,TRBJ2-5,CASSLQPEETQYF,TGTGCCAGCAGCTTACAACCCGAAGAGACCCAGTACTTC
.,.,TRBV2,TRBJ2-3,CASSGELVRTDTQYF,TGTGCCAGCAGTGGCGAACTAGTCCGCACAGATACGCAGTATTTT
TRBD1,few,TRBV5-6,TRBJ2-1,CASSWTGTGYNEQFF,TGTGCCAGCAGCTGGACCGGGACAGGGTACAATGAGCAGTTCTTC
TRBD2,.,TRBV7-9,TRBJ2-7,CASSPKTSGPYEQYF,TGTGCCAGCAGCCCAAAGACTAGCGGTCCCTACGAGCAGTACTTC
.,few,TRBV5-1,TRBJ2-3,CASSLEVRADTQYF,TGCGCCAGCAGCTTGGAGGTGAGGGCAGATACGCAGTATTTT
TRBD1,few,TRBV6-2/TRBV6-3,TRBJ1-2,CASRQTGTGGAYGYTF,TGTGCCAGCAGACAGACCGGGACAGGGGGCGCCTATGGCTACACCTTC
.,few,TRBV21-1,TRBJ1-2,CASSKVCQGTHGYTF,TGTGCCAGCAGCAAAGTCTGTCAGGGGACCCATGGCTACACCTTC
TRBD2,few,TRBV27,TRBJ2-1,CASSLRGTSVDNEQFF,TGTGCCAGCAGTCTTCGGGGGACTAGCGTTGACAATGAGCAGTTCTTC
TRBD2,.,TRBV29-1,TRBJ2-1,CSVGRASGNNEQFF,TGCAGCGTTGGTAGGGCTAGCGGAAACAATGAGCAGTTCTTC
TRBD2,.,TRBV14,TRBJ2-2,CASSQATSGWANTGELFF,TGTGCCAGCAGCCAAGCGACTAGCGGTTGGGCGAACACCGGGGAGCTGTTTTTT
.,.,TRBV7-2,TRBJ2-1,CASSLGYASDEQFF,TGTGCCAGCAGCTTAGGATACGCTAGTGATGAGCAGTTCTTC
.,few,TRBV18,TRBJ2-7,CASSPPADIAYEQYF,TGTGCCAGCTCACCCCCGGCGGACATTGCCTACGAGCAGTACTTC
.,.,TRBV10-3,TRBJ1-1,CAISARGMNTEAFF,TGTGCCATCAGTGCCCGGGGGATGAACACTGAAGCTTTCTTT
.,few,TRBV5-6,TRBJ2-2,CASSSSGLGGTGELFF,TGTGCCAGCAGCTCCTCCGGACTTGGAGGCACCGGGGAGCTGTTTTTT
TRBD1,few,TRBV29-1,TRBJ2-1,CSVEDQRQGAPSYNEQFF,TGCAGCGTTGAAGATCAGCGACAGGGGGCTCCCTCCTACAATGAGCAGTTCTTC
.,many,TRBV12-3/TRBV12-4,TRBJ1-5,CASSFADQPQHF,TGTGCCAGCAGTTTTGCCGATCAGCCCCAGCATTTT
.,few,TRBV20-1,TRBJ2-1,CSARDLLVGNEQFF,TGCAGTGCTAGAGATCTACTAGTGGGCAATGAGCAGTTCTTC
TRBD1,few,TRBV7-9,TRBJ1-1,CASSPGQGRTNTEAFF,TGTGCCAGCAGCCCCGGACAGGGGAGGACGAACACTGAAGCTTTCTTT
TRBD1,.,TRBV28,TRBJ1-5,CASRSRRTGVQPQHF,TGTGCCAGCAGAAGCCGACGGACAGGGGTCCAGCCCCAGCATTTT
.,.,TRBV10-1,TRBJ2-7,CASSERGIDEQYF,TGCGCCAGCAGTGAGAGGGGGATAGACGAGCAGTACTTC
.,few,TRBV5-1,TRBJ1-1,CASSSGTGKAFF,TGCGCCAGCAGCTCAGGGACGGGAAAAGCTTTCTTT
.,few,TRBV11-1,TRBJ2-1,CASSLFPLFQTVFAYNEQFF,TGTGCCAGCAGCTTATTCCCCCTTTTCCAGACAGTTTTTGCCTACAATGAGCAGTTCTTC
.,few,TRBV10-3,TRBJ2-7,CAISEGGNEQYF,TGTGCCATCAGTGAGGGTGGAAACGAGCAGTACTTC
TRBD1,.,TRBV5-6,TRBJ2-2,CASSRRQGNTGELFF,TGTGCCAGCAGCCGTCGACAGGGGAACACCGGGGAGCTGTTTTTT
TRBD2,few,TRBV3-1,TRBJ2-7,CASIPGGEGAYEQYF,TGTGCCAGCATCCCAGGTGGGGAGGGAGCCTACGAGCAGTACTTC
.,.,TRBV25-1,TRBJ1-1,CASTAEMNTEAFF,TGTGCCAGCACGGCCGAGATGAACACTGAAGCTTTCTTT
.,few,TRBV6-5,TRBJ1-1,CASSYSRVTEAFF,TGTGCCAGCAGTTACAGCAGGGTTACTGAAGCTTTCTTT
TRBD2,.,TRBV20-1,TRBJ2-7,CSARDPGTSGTYEQYF,TGCAGTGCTAGGGACCCTGGGACTAGCGGTACCTACGAGCAGTACTTC
TRBD2,few,TRBV29-1,TRBJ2-5,CSVGNPSGRAGETQYF,TGCAGCGTTGGGAACCCTAGCGGGAGGGCCGGAGAGACCCAGTACTTC
.,few,TRBV5-1,TRBJ2-5,CASSSLTRGDVETQYF,TGCGCCAGCAGCTCCTTGACTAGAGGTGATGTGGAGACCCAGTACTTC
.,.,TRBV21-1,TRBJ2-7,CASSTGLQEQYF,TGTGCCAGCAGCACTGGACTACAAGAGCAGTACTTC